This TCR beta chain was sequenced during a study of blood T cells in healthy people across ages. The V end was cut by 8 bases, the J end by 2 bases, with 14 bases between. The CDR3 consists of 14 residues. Next came a second PCR, run for about 6 to 12 cycles, which used a sample-barcoded 5' primer along with a J-beta primer mix. TCRdb re-called the 5' RACE reads with MiXCR, one entry per CDR3 protein. This sample has around 800,000 distinct CDR3 sequences, with 40% to 50% found just once. This sequence originates from a man in his sixties in good health. Material: blood. This sequence joins TRBV12-3 or TRBV12-4 and TRBJ2-3; the D gene is possibly TRBD1 (5 bases). CDR3 sequence reads: CASASQGSTDTQYF. Written as DNA, the CDR3 is TGTGCCAGCGCCTCCCAGGGATCCACAGATACGCAGTATTTT.